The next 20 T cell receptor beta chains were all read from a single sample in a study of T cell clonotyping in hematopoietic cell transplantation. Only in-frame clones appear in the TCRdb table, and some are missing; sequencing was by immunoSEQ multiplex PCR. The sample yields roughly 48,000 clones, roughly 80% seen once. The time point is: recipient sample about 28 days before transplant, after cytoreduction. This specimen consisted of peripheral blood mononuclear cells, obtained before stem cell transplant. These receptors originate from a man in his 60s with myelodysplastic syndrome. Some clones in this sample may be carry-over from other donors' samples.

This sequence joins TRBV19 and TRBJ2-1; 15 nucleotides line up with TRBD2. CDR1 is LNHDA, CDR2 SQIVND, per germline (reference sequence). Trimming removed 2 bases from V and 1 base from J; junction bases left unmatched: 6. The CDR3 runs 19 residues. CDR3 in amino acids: CASSIRTSGGAWSYNEQFF. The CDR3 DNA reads TGTGCCAGTAGTATACGGACTAGCGGGGGGGCCTGGTCCTACAATGAGCAGTTCTTC.

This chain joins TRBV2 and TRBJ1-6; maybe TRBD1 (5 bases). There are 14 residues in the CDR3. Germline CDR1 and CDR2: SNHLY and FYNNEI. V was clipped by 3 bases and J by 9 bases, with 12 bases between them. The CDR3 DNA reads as TGTGCCAGCAGTGAGCAGGGTTTGGGTTCACCCCTCCACTTT. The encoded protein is CASSEQGLGSPLHF.

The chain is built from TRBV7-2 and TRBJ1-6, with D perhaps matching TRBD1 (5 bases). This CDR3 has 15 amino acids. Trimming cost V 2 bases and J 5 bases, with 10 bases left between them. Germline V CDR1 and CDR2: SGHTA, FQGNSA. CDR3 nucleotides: TGTGCCAGCAGCTTACAGGGTCGGGATAATTCACCCCTCCACTTT. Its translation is CASSLQGRDNSPLHF.

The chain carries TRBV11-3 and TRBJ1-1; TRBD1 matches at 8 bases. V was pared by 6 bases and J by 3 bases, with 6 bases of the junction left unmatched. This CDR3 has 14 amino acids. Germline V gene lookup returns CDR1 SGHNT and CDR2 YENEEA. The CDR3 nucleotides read TGTGCCAGCAGTCGACAGGGGTCGTACACTGAAGCTTTCTTT. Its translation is CASSRQGSYTEAFF.

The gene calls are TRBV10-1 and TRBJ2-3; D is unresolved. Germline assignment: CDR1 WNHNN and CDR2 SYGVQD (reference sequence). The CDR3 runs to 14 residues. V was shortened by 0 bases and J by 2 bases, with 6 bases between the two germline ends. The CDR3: CASSESWATDTQYF. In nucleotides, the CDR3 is TGCGCCAGCAGTGAGTCTTGGGCCACAGATACGCAGTATTTT.

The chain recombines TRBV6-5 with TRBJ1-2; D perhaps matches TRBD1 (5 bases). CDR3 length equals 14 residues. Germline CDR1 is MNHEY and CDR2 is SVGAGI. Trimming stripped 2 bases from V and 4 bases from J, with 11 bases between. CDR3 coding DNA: TGTGCCAGCAGTTACGGGGGTTTCAGCTATGGCTACACCTTC. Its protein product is CASSYGGFSYGYTF.

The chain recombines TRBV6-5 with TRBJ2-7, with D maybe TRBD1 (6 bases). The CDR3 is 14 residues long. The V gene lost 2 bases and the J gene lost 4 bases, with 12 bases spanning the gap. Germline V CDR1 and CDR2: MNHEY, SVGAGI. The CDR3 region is CASSYQGQQYEQYF. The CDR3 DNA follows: TGTGCCAGCAGTTACCAAGGACAGCAATACGAGCAGTACTTC.

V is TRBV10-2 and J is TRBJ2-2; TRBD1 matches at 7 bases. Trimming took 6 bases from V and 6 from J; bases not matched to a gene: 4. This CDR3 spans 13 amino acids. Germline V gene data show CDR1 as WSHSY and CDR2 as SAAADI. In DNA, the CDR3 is TGCGCCAGCAGGACCGGGACAGCCGGGGAGCTGTTTTTT. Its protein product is CASRTGTAGELFF.

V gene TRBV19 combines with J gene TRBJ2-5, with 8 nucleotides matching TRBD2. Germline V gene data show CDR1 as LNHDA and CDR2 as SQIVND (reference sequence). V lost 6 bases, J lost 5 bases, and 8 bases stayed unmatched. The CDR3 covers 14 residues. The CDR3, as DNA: TGTGCCAGTAGCCCCGGGACTAGTCGGGAGACCCAGTACTTC. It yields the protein CASSPGTSRETQYF.

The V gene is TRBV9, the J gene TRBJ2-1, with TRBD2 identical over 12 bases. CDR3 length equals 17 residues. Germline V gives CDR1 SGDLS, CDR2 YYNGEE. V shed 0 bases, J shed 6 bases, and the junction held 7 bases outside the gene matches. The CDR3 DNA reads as TGTGCCAGCAGCGTAGCCCGGGGACTAGCGGGTCCCAATGAGCAGTTCTTC. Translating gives CASSVARGLAGPNEQFF.

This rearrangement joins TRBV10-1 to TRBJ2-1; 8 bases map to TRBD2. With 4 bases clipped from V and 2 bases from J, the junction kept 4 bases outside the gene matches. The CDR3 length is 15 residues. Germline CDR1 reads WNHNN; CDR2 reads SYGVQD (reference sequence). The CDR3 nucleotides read TGCGCCAGCAGTGGAGGAGCGGGGGCCTACAATGAGCAGTTCTTC. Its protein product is CASSGGAGAYNEQFF.

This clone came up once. DNA for the CDR3: TGTGCCAGCAGCTTAAATGTTGGGACAGGAGGCGAGCAGTACTTC. Translation: CASSLNVGTGGEQYF. The chain recombines TRBV7-9 with TRBJ2-7; 8 nucleotides match TRBD1. The length of the CDR3 is 15 residues. Trimming removed 2 bases from V and 6 bases from J; junction bases left unmatched: 9. CDR1 is SEHNR and CDR2 is FQNEAQ in the germline V gene (reference sequence).

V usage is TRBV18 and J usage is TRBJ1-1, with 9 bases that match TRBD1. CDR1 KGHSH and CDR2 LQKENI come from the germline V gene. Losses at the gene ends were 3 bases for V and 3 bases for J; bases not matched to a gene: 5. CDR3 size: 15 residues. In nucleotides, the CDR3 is TGTGCCAGCTCACCGGGACAGGGTGGCTACACTGAAGCTTTCTTT. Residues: CASSPGQGGYTEAFF.

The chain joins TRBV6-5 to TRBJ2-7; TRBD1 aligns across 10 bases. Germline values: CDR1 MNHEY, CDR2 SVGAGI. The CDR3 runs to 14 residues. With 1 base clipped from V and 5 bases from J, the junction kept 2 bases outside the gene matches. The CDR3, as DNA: TGTGCCAGCAGTTACTTGACAGGGGGCGACGAGCAGTACTTC. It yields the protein CASSYLTGGDEQYF.

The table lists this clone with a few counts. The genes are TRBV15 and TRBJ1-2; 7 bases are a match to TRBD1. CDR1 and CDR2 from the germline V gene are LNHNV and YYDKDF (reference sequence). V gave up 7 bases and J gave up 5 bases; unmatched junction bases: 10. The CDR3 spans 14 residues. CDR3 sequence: CATTPGQITYGYTF. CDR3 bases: TGTGCCACCACCCCGGGACAGATTACTTATGGCTACACCTTC.

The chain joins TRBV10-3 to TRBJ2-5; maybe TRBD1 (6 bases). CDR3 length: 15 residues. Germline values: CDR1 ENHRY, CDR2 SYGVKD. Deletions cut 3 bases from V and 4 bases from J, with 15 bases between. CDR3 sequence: CAISDYRDVAETQYF. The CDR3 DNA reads TGTGCCATCAGTGATTACAGGGACGTAGCAGAGACCCAGTACTTC.

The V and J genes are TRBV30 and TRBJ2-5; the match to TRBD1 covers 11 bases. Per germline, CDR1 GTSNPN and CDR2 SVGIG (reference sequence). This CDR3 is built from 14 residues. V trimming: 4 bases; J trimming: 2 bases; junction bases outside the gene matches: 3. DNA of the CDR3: TGTGCCTGGACCCGGGACAGGGGGCAAGAGACCCAGTACTTC. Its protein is CAWTRDRGQETQYF.

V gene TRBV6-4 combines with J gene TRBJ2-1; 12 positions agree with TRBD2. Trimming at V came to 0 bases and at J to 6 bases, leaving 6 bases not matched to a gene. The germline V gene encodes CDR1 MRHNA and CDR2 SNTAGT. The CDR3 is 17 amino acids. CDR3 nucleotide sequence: TGTGCCAGCAGTGACTCGGCTAGCGGGGGGGCGGTCAATGAGCAGTTCTTC. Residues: CASSDSASGGAVNEQFF.

The CDR3 bases are TGTGCCTGGAGGTGGGACAGGCTTGAAACTGAAGCTTTCTTT. Protein sequence: CAWRWDRLETEAFF. The rearrangement uses TRBV30 and TRBJ1-1; 8 nucleotides align to TRBD1. The CDR3 totals 14 residues. Per germline, CDR1 GTSNPN and CDR2 SVGIG (reference sequence). Trimming took 3 bases from V and 5 from J; bases not matched to a gene: 8.

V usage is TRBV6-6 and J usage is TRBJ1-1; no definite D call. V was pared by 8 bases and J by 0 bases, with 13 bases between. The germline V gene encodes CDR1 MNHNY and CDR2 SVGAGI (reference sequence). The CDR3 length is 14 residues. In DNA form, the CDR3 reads TGTGCCAGCGGATTAGACGGGGTGAACACTGAAGCTTTCTTT. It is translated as CASGLDGVNTEAFF.